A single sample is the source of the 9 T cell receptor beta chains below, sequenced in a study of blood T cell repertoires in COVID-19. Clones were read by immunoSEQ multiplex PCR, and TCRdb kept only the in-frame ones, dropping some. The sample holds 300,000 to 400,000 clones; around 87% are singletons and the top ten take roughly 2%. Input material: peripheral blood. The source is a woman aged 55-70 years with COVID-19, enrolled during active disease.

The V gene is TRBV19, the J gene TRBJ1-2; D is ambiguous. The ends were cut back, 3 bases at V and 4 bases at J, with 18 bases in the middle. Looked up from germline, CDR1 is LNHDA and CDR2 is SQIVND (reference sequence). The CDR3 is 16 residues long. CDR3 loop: CASSILSGQKRYGYTF. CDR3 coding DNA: TGTGCCAGTAGTATCCTTTCGGGTCAGAAACGCTATGGCTACACCTTC.

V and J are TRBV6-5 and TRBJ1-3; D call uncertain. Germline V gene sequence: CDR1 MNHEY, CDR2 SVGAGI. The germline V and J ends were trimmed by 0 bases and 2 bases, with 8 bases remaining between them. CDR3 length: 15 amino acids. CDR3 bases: TGTGCCAGCAGTTACTCGGGGAGGACTGGAAACACCATATATTTT. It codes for CASSYSGRTGNTIYF.

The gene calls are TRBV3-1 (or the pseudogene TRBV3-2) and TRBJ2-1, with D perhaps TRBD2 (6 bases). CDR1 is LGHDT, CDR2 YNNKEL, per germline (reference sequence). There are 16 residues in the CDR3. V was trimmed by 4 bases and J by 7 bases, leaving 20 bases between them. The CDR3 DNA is TGTGCCAGCAGCCCCTCCTGGGGAGGTCAGACAAATGAGCAGTTCTTC. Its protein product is CASSPSWGGQTNEQFF.

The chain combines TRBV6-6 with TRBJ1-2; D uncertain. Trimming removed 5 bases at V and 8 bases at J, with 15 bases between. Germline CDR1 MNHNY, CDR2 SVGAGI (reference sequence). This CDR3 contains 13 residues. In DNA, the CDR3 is TGTGCCAGCAGTACCTCTACCCGGAGCGGCTACACCTTC. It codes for CASSTSTRSGYTF.

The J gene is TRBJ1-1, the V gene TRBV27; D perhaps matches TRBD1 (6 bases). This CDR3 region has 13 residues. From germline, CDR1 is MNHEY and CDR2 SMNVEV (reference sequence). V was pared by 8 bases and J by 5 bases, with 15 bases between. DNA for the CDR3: TGTGCCAGCGCCTTTAATAGGGGGACTGAAGCTTTCTTT. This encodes CASAFNRGTEAFF.

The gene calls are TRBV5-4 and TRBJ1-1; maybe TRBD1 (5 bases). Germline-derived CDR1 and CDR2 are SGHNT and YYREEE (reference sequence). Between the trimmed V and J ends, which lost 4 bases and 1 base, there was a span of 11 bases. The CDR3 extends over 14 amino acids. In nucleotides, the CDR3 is TGTGCCAGCAGCCCGGAGGGGCGGAACACTGAAGCTTTCTTT. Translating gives CASSPEGRNTEAFF.

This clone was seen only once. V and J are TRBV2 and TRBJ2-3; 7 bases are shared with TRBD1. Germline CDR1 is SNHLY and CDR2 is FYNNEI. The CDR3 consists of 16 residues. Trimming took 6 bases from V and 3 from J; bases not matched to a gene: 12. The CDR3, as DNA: TGTGCCAGCAGCCCCATGGCCAGGGGGACGACAGATACGCAGTATTTT. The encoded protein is CASSPMARGTTDTQYF.

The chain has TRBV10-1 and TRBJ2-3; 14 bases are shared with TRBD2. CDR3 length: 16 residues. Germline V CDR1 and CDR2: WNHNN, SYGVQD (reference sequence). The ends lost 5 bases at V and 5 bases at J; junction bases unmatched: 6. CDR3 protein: CASSTGTSGGVDTQYF. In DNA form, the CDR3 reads TGCGCCAGCAGTACCGGGACTAGCGGGGGAGTAGATACGCAGTATTTT.

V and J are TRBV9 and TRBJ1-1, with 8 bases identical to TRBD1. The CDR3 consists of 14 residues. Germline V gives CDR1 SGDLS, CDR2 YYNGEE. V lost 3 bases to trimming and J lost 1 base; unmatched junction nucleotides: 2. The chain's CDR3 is CASSEGQGNTEAFF. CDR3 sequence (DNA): TGTGCCAGCAGCGAAGGACAGGGGAACACTGAAGCTTTCTTT.